The clone carrying this T cell receptor (beta chain) has a handful of counts. Its antigen remains unknown. To make TCR beta libraries, researchers used iRepertoire HTBI primers and Arm-PCR of CDR3 regions. TCRdb used MiXCR to reprocess the multiplex PCR reads, holding one entry per CDR3 protein. The table shows some 370,000 distinct CDR3 sequences, with more than 20% occurring only once. As for time point: persistent/refractory GD, antithyroid drugs over 5 years with positive TRAb. RNA isolated from PBMCs was used to make the TCR library. The CDR3 length is 14 residues. V lost 3 bases to trimming and J lost 2 bases, with 14 bases between them. Per germline, CDR1 DFQATT and CDR2 SNEGSKA (reference sequence). These data are taken from a study of regulatory T cells in long-lasting Graves disease. Points from the study as a whole: The persistent group shared some 2,700 public clonotypes, more than the 950 to 1,000 shared by new patients.

The chain couples TRBV20-1 to TRBJ2-7; no clear D gene. This TCR was sampled from a woman between 40 and 55 years old with Graves disease. The source material was peripheral blood mononuclear cells (PBMCs), sampled when the disease was refractory, from a patient treated with antithyroid drugs. In DNA form, the CDR3 reads TGCAGTGCTAGCGATACAAAAGGCCCCTACGAGCAGTACTTC. Protein: CSASDTKGPYEQYF.